This T cell receptor (beta chain) was found in a study of cytomegalovirus exposure and HLA in healthy donors. Study in general: As released early, the data held roughly 85 million unique TCRs from HLA-typed donors. General study results and limits: The investigators catalogued some 150 TCR beta chains as cytomegalovirus-associated. Reports described diagnosis of cytomegalovirus status by the classifier as highly specific and sensitive.

CDR3 size: 13 residues. Trimming pared 3 bases from V and 8 bases from J, leaving 10 bases between. Germline loops: CDR1 SNHLY, CDR2 FYNNEI. The PCR used 60 Vbeta and 13 Jbeta primers. The protocol was immunoSEQ multiplex PCR, while the TCRdb copy is restricted to in-frame clones and leaves out a portion. The sample has about 200,000 clones; around 77% are singletons. Of note for this clone: Antigen specificity is unknown.

The V gene is TRBV2, the J gene TRBJ1-4, with no clear D. Sequencing was performed on PBMCs. This sequence originates from a woman in her 30s in good health and CMV-seronegative. The CDR3 reads CASSDRLAEKLFF. Here the CDR3 DNA reads TGTGCCAGCAGTGACAGACTTGCCGAAAAACTGTTTTTT.